This record looks at one T cell receptor beta chain sequence and its context. This entry comes from a study of sequential checkpoint blockade in melanoma. For the study at large: First-line arms were nivolumab then ipilimumab, or the reverse, randomized 1:1. Each arm's sequence ended with maintenance nivolumab.

This table comes from immunoSEQ multiplex PCR, and its TCRdb copy is limited to in-frame clones, with some not included. The sample shows roughly 34,000 clones, approximately 86% of them seen only once. Trimming cost V 1 base and J 0 bases, with 7 bases left between them. This CDR3 comprises 15 residues. Germline V gives CDR1 SGHVS, CDR2 FNYEAQ. Noted treatment: randomized to nivolumab then ipilimumab (arm A) or the reverse (arm B). None of the patients previously received DNA-damaging chemotherapy. The chain uses TRBV7-6 and TRBJ2-1; unclear D gene. This sequence was found in a human donor with melanoma. The specimen was CD8+ T cells sorted from blood (inferred from file names), collected from a patient given nivolumab and ipilimumab in sequence. The CDR3 region has the DNA TGTGCCAGCAGCTTAGTGGTCGGCTCCTACAATGAGCAGTTCTTC. Protein sequence: CASSLVVGSYNEQFF.